The source of this TCR beta chain is a study of PD-1 blockade in classical Hodgkin lymphoma. Study conclusions and caveats: Complete responders matched newly diagnosed patients in baseline diversity.

Using immunoSEQ multiplex PCR, the repertoire was profiled, and TCRdb retains in-frame clones only, with some absent. Of some 96,000 clones listed, more than 80% were seen once; the top ten hold 16%. Brentuximab vedotin exposure varied, and every patient relapsed after autologous stem cell transplantation. With respect to this clone: No antigen is known for it.

CDR3 length: 15 amino acids. Deletions cut 2 bases from V and 8 bases from J, with 16 bases between. CDR1 is LNHNV and CDR2 is YYDKDF in the germline V gene (reference sequence). The J gene is TRBJ2-1, the V gene TRBV15, with D possibly TRBD1 on 6 matching bases. Sequencing was performed on peripheral blood mononuclear cells (PBMCs), taken before the second cycle of nivolumab. The clonotype originates from a human donor with classical Hodgkin lymphoma. CDR3 DNA: TGTGCCACCAGCAGATCGACAGGTAACTGGGATGAGCAGTTCTTC. Its translation is CATSRSTGNWDEQFF.